This record concerns one T cell receptor beta chain sequence. No cognate antigen has been identified for it. No much larger clone is present one base from it, and per-base qualities are unavailable. In Seattle, one collaborating source enrolled patients while the infection was active and tracked those patients longitudinally over the course of disease. Collaborating institutions collected whole blood in K2EDTA tubes following their own protocols. For TCRbeta analysis, collaborator samples were shipped as frozen whole blood, as isolated PBMCs, or as DNA extracted from either sample type. The sample originates from a study of blood T cell repertoires in COVID-19 (dated by TCRdb to the early 2020s). Turning to the overall study: Samples from collaborators originated in the United States, Italy and Spain and spanned both the acute and convalescent phases of COVID-19. The material from the prospective study consisted of cDNA or gDNA derived from T cells, B-cell-depleted T cells, or PBMCs. Subjects who had been exposed to COVID-19, were actively infected with it, or had recovered from it provided the deeply sampled blood TCRbeta repertoires that made up the dataset. The repertoires were released in a freely available public database meant as a resource for research on the immune response to SARS-CoV-2. The samples were drawn from the first 160 participants of the ongoing ImmuneRACE study and from 1,254 subjects provided by 6 global collaborators. Nearly every sample came with metadata listing a de-identified subject ID, COVID-19 status, age in years and sex. Where HLA class I and class II types were available, the types were taken from metadata supplied by the sample provider, not from assay-based typing. General conclusions and limits of the study: Clinical and demographic metadata were provided uncurated, with the amount varying by source and participant.

Compared with germline, V lacks 5 bases and J lacks 2 bases; bases without a gene match: 7. Reading the germline V gene (reference sequence) gives CDR1 MNHEY and CDR2 SMNVEV. Inclusive of the bounding cysteine and phenylalanine, the CDR3 is 15 residues long. The kept DNA is CDR3 alone, 45 bases in frame from the first base. TCRbeta CDR3 regions were amplified from genomic DNA using the immunoSEQ Assay, a bias-controlled multiplex PCR. The authors' analysis ran thus. Nucleated cell counts per sample were estimated from amplification of reference gene primers within the assay. To quantify the absolute abundance of each unique TCRbeta CDR3 rearrangement, sequence reads were collapsed and filtered. Productive Simpson clonality was computed per sample as the square root of Simpson's diversity index over productive rearrangements. Held by TCRdb, this immuneACCESS table contains in-frame sequences only and omits some clones. Under half of the omission traces to an unresolved V gene where checked; the cause of the rest is unknown. The V and J calls and clone size are taken from that table; D and trimming were inferred from the DNA. The sample has around 100,000 clones on record, 75% to 90% of them singletons. The top ten constitute 4% to 5.5% of the sample.

The receptor's source is a woman aged 45 to 65 with COVID-19, enrolled during active disease. This chain joins TRBV27 to TRBJ2-7; TRBD1 fits 9 bases in the junction. Sample: peripheral blood. The DNA reads as follows: TGTGCCAGCAGTCTAGTGAGGACAGGGGCCTACGAGCAGTACTTC. Its protein reads: CASSLVRTGAYEQYF.